This T cell receptor beta chain was sequenced in a study of response to subunit inactivated influenza vaccine. This clonotype was detected only once. TCRdb redid the calling of the RT-PCR reads with MiXCR, one entry per CDR3 protein. The sample yields roughly 290,000 distinct CDR3 sequences, roughly a fifth seen once. The junction had 7 bases not matched to a gene; V was cut back by 1 base and J by 5 bases. Germline CDR1 SGHRS, CDR2 YFSETQ. CDR3 length: 15 amino acids. The sequence was collected from a man aged 45-69 years who received an inactivated influenza vaccine. The sample in question was PBMCs from blood, obtained approximately 20 months after vaccination. This chain connects TRBV5-1 to TRBJ2-3, with TRBD2 identical over 7 bases. This CDR3 is CASSLLAAGLDTQYF. CDR3 nucleotide sequence: TGCGCCAGCAGCTTGCTAGCGGCTGGGTTAGATACGCAGTATTTT.